The 17 T cell receptor beta chains in this list originate from one sample, sequenced in a study of Graves' ophthalmopathy and Graves' hyperthyroidism. The authors amplified TCR beta CDR3 regions from RNA transcripts. RT-PCR was first run with HTBI primers, then multiplex PCR in a second round. TCRdb itself ran the multiplex PCR reads through MiXCR, one entry per CDR3 protein. The sample shows 1 million to 1.3 million distinct CDR3 sequences, less than 45% of them seen only once. The specimen was peripheral blood or thyroid tissue (not recorded which). All receptors derive from an adult man with Graves' hyperthyroidism.

This clonotype has at least ten counts. Here the CDR3 reads CASSLLYRGRSGELFF. CDR3 coding DNA: TGTGCCAGCAGCTTATTGTACAGGGGGCGTAGCGGGGAGCTGTTTTTT. The chain is built from TRBV7-2 and TRBJ2-2, with 9 positions matching TRBD1. CDR3 size: 16 residues. Losses at the gene ends were 2 bases for V and 7 bases for J; bases not matched to a gene: 8. Germline CDR1 reads SGHTA; CDR2 reads FQGNSA.

The CDR3 nucleotides read TGCAGCGTTCAATCTGGGTGGGGCGGAGAAAAACTGTTTTTT. Translated, it gives CSVQSGWGGEKLFF. The J gene is TRBJ1-4, the V gene TRBV29-1; TRBD1 is a possible D gene (5 bases). V dropped 5 bases and J dropped 8 bases, with 18 bases sitting between them. This CDR3 is 14 amino acids long. CDR1 SQVTM and CDR2 ANQGSEA come from the germline V gene.

The genes are TRBV29-1 and TRBJ2-7; 9 bases are a match to TRBD1. V gave up 8 bases and J gave up 3 bases; unmatched junction bases: 5. From germline, CDR1 is SQVTM and CDR2 ANQGSEA. This CDR3 is built from 12 residues. The CDR3 here is CSNRDRDYEQYF. Written as DNA, the CDR3 is TGCAGCAACCGGGACAGGGACTACGAGCAGTACTTC.

This chain uses TRBV6-1 with TRBJ2-5; D might be TRBD2 (5 bases). This CDR3 spans 11 amino acids. Trimming removed 7 bases from V and 9 bases from J, with 12 bases in between. Germline assignment: CDR1 MNHNS and CDR2 SASEGT. The CDR3 is CASNEGVAQYF. The CDR3 nucleotides are TGTGCCAGCAATGAGGGAGTGGCCCAGTACTTC.

The chain is built from TRBV25-1 and TRBJ1-6, with a weak D call TRBD1 (5 bases). This CDR3 has 14 amino acids. Germline values: CDR1 MGHDK, CDR2 SYGVNS. For the CDR3, the DNA is TGTGCTAGAGGAATCGGGCAGGGAGACTCACCCCTCCACTTT. This encodes CARGIGQGDSPLHF.

Here the CDR3 reads CASSLNTRGGEKLFF. CDR3 sequence (DNA): TGCGCCAGCAGCTTGAACACCCGCGGGGGTGAAAAACTGTTTTTT. The chain carries TRBV5-1 and TRBJ1-4; D possibly corresponds to TRBD1 (5 bases). Germline CDR1 reads SGHRS; CDR2 reads YFSETQ. The CDR3 contains 15 residues. Trimming shortened V by 1 base and J by 7 bases, and 14 bases separated the two germline ends.

This clonotype was detected a few times. The V and J genes are TRBV7-2 and TRBJ2-7, with 9 bases lining up with TRBD2. The CDR3 loop spans 16 amino acids. V lost 8 bases, J lost 2 bases, and 13 bases stayed unmatched. Per germline, CDR1 SGHTA and CDR2 FQGNSA. CDR3: CASRVTAGGAPYEQYF. The CDR3 DNA is TGTGCCAGCCGTGTTACAGCGGGGGGAGCTCCCTACGAGCAGTACTTC. Full variable domain (outside the CDR3, taken from reference TRBV7-2 and TRBJ2-7): GAGVSQSPSNKVTEKGKDVELRCDPISGHTALYWYRQSLGQGLEFLIYFQGNSAPDKSGLPSDRFSAERTGGSVSTLTIQRTQQEDSAVYLCASRVTAGGAPYEQYFGPGTRLTVT.

The gene calls are TRBV10-3 and TRBJ2-5; D is uncertain. Germline V gene data show CDR1 as ENHRY and CDR2 as SYGVKD. This CDR3 has 12 residues. Trimming cost V 7 bases and J 3 bases, with 9 bases left between them. CDR3 sequence: CAINRLEETQYF. Written as DNA, the CDR3 is TGTGCCATCAACCGCCTTGAAGAGACCCAGTACTTC.

About this clonotype itself: A junction boundary mismatches the germline segment, possibly from a read error. The rearrangement uses TRBV7-2 and TRBJ1-4; a weak D match, TRBD1 (5 bases). This CDR3 region has 16 residues. In germline, CDR1 is SGHTA, CDR2 FQGNSA. CDR3 nucleotides: TGCGCCAGCAGCCAGATGGGGGGGGGAACTAATGAAAAACTGTTTTTT. Encoded protein: CASSQMGGGTNEKLFF.

This clonotype was seen at least ten times. V and J are TRBV10-3 and TRBJ2-7; D is tentatively TRBD1 or TRBD2 (5 bases each). This CDR3 has 15 amino acids. The germline V gene encodes CDR1 ENHRY and CDR2 SYGVKD. The V end was cut by 5 bases, the J end by 6 bases, with 20 bases between. The CDR3 DNA is TGTGCCATCAGTATCCCCGGGACCCAACCGGGCGAGCAGTACTTC. Translation gives CAISIPGTQPGEQYF.

A single count supports this clonotype. A much larger clone is a single base away; this may be a read error. As the CDR3 is not closed by the conserved phenylalanine or tryptophan, this likely results from a read error. This chain links TRBV14 with TRBJ2-5, with 9 bases aligning to TRBD2. The germline V gene has CDR1 SGHDN and CDR2 FVKESK. The ends lost 3 bases at V and 6 bases at J; junction bases unmatched: 5. CDR3 length equals 14 residues. The DNA of the CDR3 is TGTGCCAGCAGCCAGCGGGGGGGCAGTAAGACCCAGTACCTC. Its translation: CASSQRGGSKTQYL.

The chain carries TRBV30 and TRBJ2-7; 8 nucleotides agree with TRBD1. This CDR3 has 14 amino acids. CDR1 and CDR2 from the germline V gene are GTSNPN and SVGIG (reference sequence). The V and J ends lost 2 bases and 2 bases, in that order; junction bases with no gene match: 5. The CDR3 DNA is TGTGCCTGGAGTCCCCCGGACAGGGCCTACGAGCAGTACTTC. Translation gives CAWSPPDRAYEQYF.

V is TRBV9 and J is TRBJ2-7; possible D gene TRBD1, 6 bases. The CDR3 runs 14 residues. Trimming removed 4 bases from V and 2 bases from J, with 13 bases in between. The germline gives CDR1 SGDLS, CDR2 YYNGEE. The CDR3 DNA is TGTGCCAGCAGCCCACACAGGGATACCTACGAGCAGTACTTC. Translated: CASSPHRDTYEQYF.

V gene TRBV10-1 combines with J gene TRBJ2-5; no definite D call. CDR1 and CDR2 from the germline V gene are WNHNN and SYGVQD (reference sequence). V shed 6 bases and J shed 1 base, with 12 bases lying between them. This CDR3 has 14 residues. This CDR3 reads CASRGTVFQETQYF. The CDR3 DNA is TGCGCCAGCAGAGGTACAGTGTTCCAAGAGACCCAGTACTTC.

The J gene is TRBJ2-7, the V gene TRBV5-1; TRBD1 agrees at 7 bases. The V and J ends lost 2 bases and 0 bases, in that order; junction bases with no gene match: 2. This CDR3 region has 14 residues. Germline V gene data show CDR1 as SGHRS and CDR2 as YFSETQ. The CDR3 protein is CASSFNRGSYEQYF. The CDR3 DNA is TGCGCCAGCAGCTTCAACAGGGGCTCCTACGAGCAGTACTTC.

The gene calls are TRBV20-1 and TRBJ1-5; D is unclear. CDR1 is DFQATT and CDR2 is SNEGSKA in the germline V gene (reference sequence). Trimming took off 1 base at V and 11 bases at J, with 18 bases between the two ends. This CDR3 is 14 amino acids long. The CDR3 DNA reads TGCAGTGCTAGAGTTGGGCGCAATCAAGAGACCCAGCATTTT. Protein: CSARVGRNQETQHF.

This clonotype was seen only a few times. This chain links TRBV5-1 with TRBJ1-2; D is unclear. The CDR3 sequence is 11 residues long. Germline CDR1 SGHRS, CDR2 YFSETQ. The germline V and J ends were trimmed by 2 bases and 11 bases, with 10 bases remaining between them. CDR3 nucleotides: TGCGCCAGCAGCTTAACCGGGCGTTACACCTTC. Translated, it gives CASSLTGRYTF.